One sample yielded the 30 T cell receptor beta chains listed below, sequenced in a study of cytomegalovirus exposure and HLA in healthy donors. Use of 60 Vbeta and 13 Jbeta primers characterized the PCR. TCRdb keeps only in-frame clones here, not all; method: immunoSEQ multiplex PCR. The table lists over 150,000 clones, 80% of them singletons. Input material: PBMCs. Receptors originate from a man younger than 40 in good health and CMV-seropositive.

This chain links TRBV28 with TRBJ1-2; D is unclear. This CDR3 is 12 amino acids long. CDR1 MDHEN and CDR2 SYDVKM come from the germline V gene. Trimming stripped 10 bases from V and 6 bases from J, with 15 bases between. The CDR3 region is CAIRHVGDGYTF. In DNA, the CDR3 is TGTGCCATTAGACACGTAGGCGATGGCTACACCTTC.

The V call is TRBV6-6, the J call TRBJ1-2; D gene uncertain. The germline V gene encodes CDR1 MNHNY and CDR2 SVGAGI (reference sequence). The CDR3 runs to 11 residues. Trimming removed 9 bases at V and 11 bases at J, with 16 bases between. The CDR3 coding sequence is TGTGCCAGTAAGGAATCGGGTGGTTACACCTTC. As protein: CASKESGGYTF.

The CDR3 sequence: CASSRRLAGETDTQYF. For the CDR3, the DNA is TGCGCCAGCAGCCGCAGACTAGCGGGAGAGACAGATACGCAGTATTTT. The J gene is TRBJ2-3, the V gene TRBV4-1; TRBD2 matches 12 bases. V trimming: 4 bases; J trimming: 3 bases; junction bases outside the gene matches: 5. This CDR3 is built from 16 residues. From germline, CDR1 is MGHRA and CDR2 YSYEKL.

The chain recombines TRBV2 with TRBJ1-5; 9 positions agree with TRBD1. After removal of 8 bases from V and 6 bases from J, the junction contained 11 bases not matched to a gene. This CDR3 comprises 15 residues. Germline values: CDR1 SNHLY, CDR2 FYNNEI. The CDR3 loop is CASAPRTGDAQPQHF. The DNA of the CDR3 is TGTGCCAGCGCGCCCCGGACAGGGGATGCTCAGCCCCAGCATTTT. Variable domain in full (rest from reference TRBV2 and TRBJ1-5): EPEVTQTPSHQVTQMGQEVILRCVPISNHLYFYWYRQILGQKVEFLVSFYNNEISEKSEIFDDQFSVERPDGSNFTLKIRSTKLEDSAMYFCASAPRTGDAQPQHFGDGTRLSIL.

This chain connects TRBV25-1 to TRBJ2-3, with 12 bases matching TRBD2. With V trimmed by 2 bases and J by 0 bases, 3 bases remained unmatched. There are 17 residues in the CDR3. Germline V lookup: CDR1 MGHDK, CDR2 SYGVNS. The CDR3, as DNA: TGTGCCAGCAGTGAACTAGCGGGGGGGCCTAGCACAGATACGCAGTATTTT. Its translation is CASSELAGGPSTDTQYF.

This clone was picked up one time. This chain uses TRBV9 with TRBJ2-1; 9 nucleotides line up with TRBD2. The CDR3 has 15 amino acids. With 0 bases clipped from V and 14 bases from J, the junction kept 12 bases outside the gene matches. In germline, CDR1 is SGDLS, CDR2 YYNGEE. CDR3 residues: CASSVDGTSGPVEFF. In nucleotides, the CDR3 is TGTGCCAGCAGCGTAGATGGAACTAGCGGGCCGGTAGAGTTCTTC.

This clone has a single count. The V call is TRBV28, the J call TRBJ1-2; D gene unclear. There are 14 residues in the CDR3. V was clipped by 8 bases and J by 2 bases, with 15 bases between them. Germline-derived CDR1 and CDR2 are MDHEN and SYDVKM. CDR3 in amino acids: CASEKRSRNYGYTF. Written as DNA, the CDR3 is TGTGCCAGCGAAAAGCGCAGTAGGAACTATGGCTACACCTTC.

The chain links TRBV9 to TRBJ2-1; 12 nucleotides line up with TRBD2. The trim removed 0 bases at V and 9 bases at J, leaving 7 bases unmatched. The germline V gene has CDR1 SGDLS and CDR2 YYNGEE. This CDR3 region has 16 residues. The CDR3 is CASSVGSSGGAGEQFF. CDR3 DNA sequence: TGTGCCAGCAGCGTAGGGTCTAGCGGGGGGGCCGGTGAGCAGTTCTTC.

Only a few counts were recorded for this clone. V and J are TRBV18 and TRBJ1-5, with 7 bases identical to TRBD1. Germline V gene lookup returns CDR1 KGHSH and CDR2 LQKENI. The CDR3 has 14 residues. V trimming: 6 bases; J trimming: 5 bases; junction bases outside the gene matches: 7. For the CDR3, the DNA is TGTGCCAGCTCGCCGACAGGGAGGTATCAGCCCCAGCATTTT. Translated: CASSPTGRYQPQHF.

The chain joins TRBV19 to TRBJ1-4; D is perhaps TRBD1 (6 bases). With 6 bases removed from V and 3 bases from J, the gap between germline ends came to 11 bases. The CDR3 covers 14 residues. Germline V gives CDR1 LNHDA, CDR2 SQIVND (reference sequence). The CDR3 region is CASSETGPNEKLFF. The CDR3 nucleotides are TGTGCCAGTAGCGAGACAGGACCTAATGAAAAACTGTTTTTT.

The CDR3 region is CASSQGTSGTGTYNEQFF. DNA of the CDR3: TGTGCCAGCAGCCAAGGGACTAGCGGGACGGGGACCTACAATGAGCAGTTCTTC. This chain uses TRBV4-2 with TRBJ2-1; 12 positions match TRBD2. The germline CDR1 and CDR2 sequences are LGHNA and YNFKEQ. The CDR3 is 18 residues long. Trimming took 1 base from V and 2 from J; bases not matched to a gene: 6.

The chain is built from TRBV6-5 and TRBJ2-3; TRBD2 aligns across 7 bases. CDR1 is MNHEY and CDR2 is SVGAGI in the germline V gene. The CDR3 runs 14 residues. V was pared by 7 bases and J by 0 bases, with 4 bases of the junction left unmatched. CDR3 residues: CASTTGGSTDTQYF. CDR3 DNA sequence: TGTGCCAGCACCACGGGGGGAAGCACAGATACGCAGTATTTT.

The chain combines TRBV21-1 with TRBJ1-5; the table's TRBD1 call for D was not verified on the DNA. TRBV21-1 is classified as a pseudogene. The CDR3 contains 13 residues. CDR3 in DNA: TGTGCCAGCAAGGGACAGGGCAATCAGCCCCAGCATTTT. Protein product: CASKGQGNQPQHF.

V gene TRBV15 combines with J gene TRBJ2-2; 7 nucleotides line up with TRBD2. The germline CDR1 and CDR2 sequences are LNHNV and YYDKDF (reference sequence). CDR3 size: 17 residues. Germline trimming cut 0 bases from V and 6 bases from J; bases unmatched to any gene: 10. This CDR3 reads CATSRESPAGLAGELFF. The CDR3 coding sequence is TGTGCCACCAGCAGAGAAAGCCCAGCGGGACTTGCCGGGGAGCTGTTTTTT. The entire variable domain, with the rest obtained from reference TRBV15 and TRBJ2-2, is as follows: DAMVIQNPRYQVTQFGKPVTLSCSQTLNHNVMYWYQQKSSQAPKLLFHYYDKDFNNEADTPDNFQSRRPNTSFCFLDIRSPGLGDTAMYLCATSRESPAGLAGELFFGEGSRLTVL.

This sequence joins TRBV7-2 and TRBJ2-3, with 9 bases identical to TRBD2. The CDR3 loop spans 15 amino acids. Germline V lookup: CDR1 SGHTA, CDR2 FQGNSA. The ends lost 1 base at V and 1 base at J; junction bases unmatched: 0. The CDR3 nucleotides read TGTGCCAGCAGCTTAGTAGCGGGGGGCACAGATACGCAGTATTTT. Its translation is CASSLVAGGTDTQYF.

This clone turned up a few times. The V gene is TRBV2, the J gene TRBJ2-7; TRBD1 matches 7 bases. Germline trimming cut 1 base from V and 2 bases from J; bases unmatched to any gene: 8. Germline CDR1 is SNHLY and CDR2 is FYNNEI. The CDR3 sequence is 16 residues long. The CDR3 nucleotides read TGTGCCAGCAGTGAAGTCCTGACAGGGTCCACCTACGAGCAGTACTTC. Translated, it gives CASSEVLTGSTYEQYF. The full variable domain, its missing parts supplied by reference TRBV2 and TRBJ2-7, is EPEVTQTPSHQVTQMGQEVILRCVPISNHLYFYWYRQILGQKVEFLVSFYNNEISEKSEIFDDQFSVERPDGSNFTLKIRSTKLEDSAMYFCASSEVLTGSTYEQYFGPGTRLTVT.

This clone was picked up a small number of times. V and J are TRBV5-1 and TRBJ2-3, with 8 bases identical to TRBD1. Germline trimming cut 5 bases from V and 2 bases from J; bases unmatched to any gene: 4. The germline CDR1 and CDR2 sequences are SGHRS and YFSETQ. The CDR3 has 14 residues. The CDR3 is CASSGQGFTDTQYF. CDR3 DNA: TGCGCCAGCAGTGGACAGGGTTTCACAGATACGCAGTATTTT.

The V and J genes are TRBV7-9 and TRBJ2-3; 8 nucleotides agree with TRBD2. The germline CDR1 and CDR2 sequences are SEHNR and FQNEAQ (reference sequence). Germline trimming cut 1 base from V and 0 bases from J; bases unmatched to any gene: 9. The CDR3 is made up of 18 amino acids. The CDR3 loop reads CASSLVVGIAGSTDTQYF. In DNA, the CDR3 is TGTGCCAGCAGCTTAGTCGTAGGTATAGCGGGGAGCACAGATACGCAGTATTTT.

The V call is TRBV19, the J call TRBJ2-5; TRBD2 might be the D (6 bases). The V gene's germline CDR1 is LNHDA and CDR2 SQIVND (reference sequence). The CDR3 has 14 residues. The germline V and J ends were trimmed by 1 base and 5 bases, with 11 bases remaining between them. CDR3 residues: CASSIGVGGETQYF. The CDR3 nucleotides read TGTGCCAGTAGTATAGGGGTAGGAGGGGAGACCCAGTACTTC.

This clone was seen more than once but under ten times. J is TRBJ2-3 and V is TRBV29-1; D is perhaps TRBD1 (6 bases). This CDR3 spans 12 amino acids. V lost 7 bases, J lost 6 bases, and 14 bases lay in between. CDR1 and CDR2 (germline): SQVTM, ANQGSEA. The CDR3 DNA follows: TGCAGCGGTGTACAGGGTACGGATACGCAGTATTTT. Amino acid sequence: CSGVQGTDTQYF.

This chain uses TRBV14 with TRBJ1-2; D remains unclear. Trimming left V 0 bases short and J 9 bases short, with 8 bases between. This CDR3 is built from 12 residues. Germline CDR1 reads SGHDN; CDR2 reads FVKESK. Here the CDR3 reads CASSQDRRRYTF. The CDR3 DNA reads as TGTGCCAGCAGCCAAGATCGGAGGCGCTACACCTTC.

The chain links TRBV18 to TRBJ2-2; possible D gene TRBD1, 5 bases. The CDR3 spans 16 residues. Germline V lookup: CDR1 KGHSH, CDR2 LQKENI. Trimming stripped 0 bases from V and 7 bases from J, with 15 bases between. CDR3 coding DNA: TGTGCCAGCTCACCACCGCCATTTCAGGGCATCGGGGAGCTGTTTTTT. It is translated as CASSPPPFQGIGELFF. Filled out from reference TRBV18 and TRBJ2-2, the complete variable domain reads NAGVMQNPRHLVRRRGQEARLRCSPMKGHSHVYWYRQLPEEGLKFMVYLQKENIIDESGMPKERFSAEFPKEGPSILRIQQVVRGDSAAYFCASSPPPFQGIGELFFGEGSRLTVL.

V gene TRBV4-3 combines with J gene TRBJ2-6; possible D gene TRBD1, 6 bases. Germline V gene data show CDR1 as LGHNA and CDR2 as YSLEER. The CDR3 sequence is 16 residues long. Trimming removed 4 bases from V and 4 bases from J, with 14 bases in between. The CDR3: CASSPSPGDGANVLTF. The CDR3 nucleotides are TGCGCCAGCAGCCCCAGTCCAGGGGACGGGGCCAACGTCCTGACTTTC.

The chain recombines TRBV30 with TRBJ1-2, with unresolved D. Germline V gene lookup returns CDR1 GTSNPN and CDR2 SVGIG (reference sequence). The CDR3 spans 12 residues. V was trimmed by 0 bases and J by 5 bases, leaving 7 bases between them. The CDR3 protein is CAWSVMTYGYTF. In nucleotides, the CDR3 is TGTGCCTGGAGTGTAATGACTTATGGCTACACCTTC.

The V gene is TRBV7-9, the J gene TRBJ2-4; a possible D gene is TRBD2 (5 bases). This CDR3 contains 14 residues. Germline-derived CDR1 and CDR2 are SEHNR and FQNEAQ (reference sequence). The V and J ends lost 0 bases and 9 bases respectively, with 12 bases between them. The CDR3, as DNA: TGTGCCAGCAGCTTAGCGGGAGAACGGGGCATTCAGTACTTC. It translates to CASSLAGERGIQYF.

The chain employs TRBV7-9 and TRBJ1-2; TRBD1 agrees at 7 bases. This CDR3 is built from 14 residues. CDR1 and CDR2 from the germline V gene are SEHNR and FQNEAQ (reference sequence). The trim removed 1 base at V and 5 bases at J, leaving 4 bases unmatched. The CDR3 DNA reads TGTGCCAGCAGCTTAGGGGGACAGCCGTATGGCTACACCTTC. Its translation: CASSLGGQPYGYTF.

The J gene is TRBJ1-5, the V gene TRBV6-1; D gene unclear. V lost 4 bases to trimming and J lost 4 bases, with 14 bases between them. CDR3 length: 15 amino acids. CDR1 and CDR2 (germline): MNHNS, SASEGT. Written as DNA, the CDR3 is TGTGCCAGCAGTGGGGAGGGATTGATGAATCAGCCCCAGCATTTT. Translation gives CASSGEGLMNQPQHF.

The CDR3 reads CASSQRQINQPQHF. The CDR3 bases are TGTGCCAGTAGTCAACGACAGATCAATCAGCCCCAGCATTTT. V gene TRBV19 combines with J gene TRBJ1-5; D might be TRBD1 (5 bases). The CDR3 is made up of 14 amino acids. Germline V gene lookup returns CDR1 LNHDA and CDR2 SQIVND (reference sequence). The germline V and J ends were trimmed by 5 bases and 3 bases, with 11 bases remaining between them.

This rearrangement joins TRBV28 to TRBJ1-2; 7 bases fit TRBD1. Germline V gives CDR1 MDHEN, CDR2 SYDVKM. The CDR3 runs to 15 residues. The junction had 8 bases not matched to a gene; V was cut back by 5 bases and J by 2 bases. Here the CDR3 reads CASSTGVPLNYGYTF. Here the CDR3 DNA reads TGTGCCAGCAGTACAGGGGTCCCTTTAAACTATGGCTACACCTTC.

V usage is TRBV4-1 and J usage is TRBJ2-7, with D possibly TRBD1 on 7 matching bases. Per the germline V gene, CDR1 is MGHRA and CDR2 is YSYEKL. The V end was cut by 1 base, the J end by 5 bases, with 15 bases between. This CDR3 is 15 amino acids long. The CDR3 DNA follows: TGCGCCAGCAGCCAAGTGGGGGGACAGTCTCACGAGCAGTACTTC. This encodes CASSQVGGQSHEQYF.